Detailed here is one TCR beta chain. The antigen is undetermined. The CDR3 is 16 residues long. V lost 5 bases, J lost 5 bases, and 10 bases stayed unmatched. The germline CDR1 and CDR2 sequences are SEHNR and FQNEAQ (reference sequence). The PCR used 60 Vbeta and 13 Jbeta primers. TCRdb's copy holds only in-frame clones and misses some; the assay was immunoSEQ multiplex PCR. The profile shows 85,000 to 100,000 clones, 90% of them singletons. These data originate in a study of cytomegalovirus exposure and HLA in healthy donors. Study-level results: The likely origin of a cluster of highly shared sequence variants was a sequencing artifact. Researchers counted around 170 TCR beta chains as cytomegalovirus-associated.

The specimen was PBMCs. J is TRBJ2-1 and V is TRBV7-9; 9 bases align to TRBD2. This clonotype originated in a man aged 18-30 years in good health and CMV-seronegative. The CDR3 coding sequence is TGTGCCAGCAGCGTTATAGCGGGAGTCTTTGACAATGAGCAGTTCTTC. It yields the protein CASSVIAGVFDNEQFF.